These 23 T cell receptor beta chains were all obtained from the same sample, sequenced in a study of shared clonotypes between healthy human individuals. The protocol was immunoSEQ multiplex PCR, while the TCRdb copy is restricted to in-frame clones and leaves out a portion. The sample contains a few million clones, about 94% of which appear only once. Sequencing was done on a sample of naive CD4+ T cells sorted from blood. Subset given: CD45RA+ positively selected. These receptors were taken from a man younger than 35 in good health.

V and J are TRBV29-1 and TRBJ2-2, with 7 bases lining up with TRBD2. The trim removed 5 bases at V and 6 bases at J, leaving 15 bases unmatched. Germline V gives CDR1 SQVTM, CDR2 ANQGSEA. This CDR3 has 16 residues. CDR3 nucleotides: TGCAGCGTTTCTGGGGTACCTAGCGGCTACTCCGGGGAGCTGTTTTTT. Translation gives CSVSGVPSGYSGELFF.

The V and J genes are TRBV15 and TRBJ2-1; no reliable D call. Germline V gives CDR1 LNHNV, CDR2 YYDKDF (reference sequence). The V end was cut by 0 bases, the J end by 8 bases, with 11 bases between. The CDR3 sequence is 14 residues long. In DNA form, the CDR3 reads TGTGCCACCAGCAGAGATCTACGGATGGATGAGCAGTTCTTC. Residues: CATSRDLRMDEQFF.

The gene calls are TRBV19 and TRBJ2-3; D uncertain. The germline V gene encodes CDR1 LNHDA and CDR2 SQIVND (reference sequence). The CDR3 runs to 13 residues. Trimming took 7 bases from V and 3 from J, leaving 11 bases between them. CDR3 DNA: TGTGCCAGTACCATCGGCGCAACAGATACGCAGTATTTT. Translation: CASTIGATDTQYF.

This chain connects TRBV5-1 to TRBJ1-2; 11 bases match TRBD1. The J segment lost 9 bases and the V segment lost 4 bases, leaving 5 bases of the junction unmatched. The CDR3 contains 13 residues. Looked up from germline, CDR1 is SGHRS and CDR2 is YFSETQ. The CDR3 DNA follows: TGCGCCAGCAGCCCGGGACAGGGGGAGAGCTACACCTTC. Translated, it gives CASSPGQGESYTF.

The V call is TRBV20-1, the J call TRBJ2-1, with D uncertain. In germline, CDR1 is DFQATT, CDR2 SNEGSKA (reference sequence). The CDR3 loop spans 10 amino acids. V lost 5 bases to trimming and J lost 9 bases, with 8 bases between them. The CDR3, as DNA: TGCAGTGCTTATTGGGCTGAGCAGTTCTTC. Protein: CSAYWAEQFF.

This rearrangement joins TRBV9 to TRBJ1-6; TRBD1 is a possible D gene (5 bases). The germline V and J ends were trimmed by 3 bases and 7 bases, with 23 bases remaining between them. Germline CDR1 SGDLS, CDR2 YYNGEE. The CDR3 totals 18 residues. The CDR3 bases are TGTGCCAGCAGCGCAGAGCGGGACTCGGGCGCGGGGAATTCACCCCTCCACTTT. Amino acids: CASSAERDSGAGNSPLHF.

Notes on this clone: The sample carries other DNA sequences with the same CDR3. The genes are TRBV7-2 and TRBJ2-3; D is uncertain. V was pared by 1 base and J by 1 base, with 9 bases between. The CDR3 is made up of 15 amino acids. Germline lookup yields CDR1 SGHTA and CDR2 FQGNSA. The DNA for the CDR3 is TGTGCCAGCAGCTTAGGCGGAGTGGGCACAGATACGCAGTATTTT. Translating it yields CASSLGGVGTDTQYF.

This chain links TRBV5-4 with TRBJ2-1; unclear D gene. In germline, CDR1 is SGHNT, CDR2 YYREEE (reference sequence). V lost 1 base and J lost 1, with 9 bases in between. This CDR3 contains 15 residues. The CDR3 DNA sequence: TGTGCCAGCAGCTTGTTTGGCGGTTCCTACAATGAGCAGTTCTTC. It encodes CASSLFGGSYNEQFF.

This clone was detected once. Distinct nucleotide sequences in the sample also encode this CDR3. As DNA, the CDR3 is TGCGCCAGCAGCTTGGGACTAGCGGGGACCTACGAGCAGTACTTC. It translates to CASSLGLAGTYEQYF. This rearrangement joins TRBV5-1 to TRBJ2-7; 11 bases agree with TRBD2. Germline CDR1 is SGHRS and CDR2 is YFSETQ. Losses at the gene ends were 0 bases for V and 2 bases for J; bases not matched to a gene: 1. This CDR3 region has 15 residues.

This chain joins TRBV29-1 and TRBJ2-7, with 7 positions matching TRBD1. Looked up from germline, CDR1 is SQVTM and CDR2 is ANQGSEA. The V gene end was trimmed by 6 bases and the J gene end by 3 bases; junction bases not matched to a gene: 11. This CDR3 spans 14 amino acids. The CDR3 here is CSVTANRGNYEQYF. CDR3 bases: TGCAGCGTGACAGCAAACAGGGGAAACTACGAGCAGTACTTC.

The genes are TRBV27 and TRBJ2-2; D is undetermined. Trimming pared 1 base from V and 8 bases from J, leaving 8 bases between. Germline V gives CDR1 MNHEY, CDR2 SMNVEV (reference sequence). The CDR3 has 13 residues. CDR3 in amino acids: CASSLFGPGELFF. Written as DNA, the CDR3 is TGTGCCAGCAGTTTATTTGGACCTGGGGAGCTGTTTTTT.

The chain has TRBV7-2 and TRBJ1-4, with D maybe TRBD1 (6 bases). V was shortened by 4 bases and J by 2 bases, with 11 bases between the two germline ends. CDR1 SGHTA and CDR2 FQGNSA come from the germline V gene. The CDR3 consists of 15 residues. The DNA of the CDR3 is TGTGCCAGCAGCTCAGGGGCAGGGACTAATGAAAAACTGTTTTTT. It yields the protein CASSSGAGTNEKLFF.

The gene calls are TRBV9 and TRBJ1-6; 10 bases fit TRBD1. The CDR3 contains 16 residues. With V trimmed by 3 bases and J by 7 bases, 7 bases remained unmatched. CDR1 and CDR2 from the germline V gene are SGDLS and YYNGEE. The CDR3 protein is CASSATRDRGNSPLHF. In DNA form, the CDR3 reads TGTGCCAGCAGCGCAACCCGGGACAGGGGAAATTCACCCCTCCACTTT.

The V and J genes are TRBV28 and TRBJ1-5; 8 bases match TRBD1. Germline-derived CDR1 and CDR2 are MDHEN and SYDVKM. CDR3 length equals 15 residues. Germline trimming cut 3 bases from V and 3 bases from J; bases unmatched to any gene: 4. The CDR3 DNA reads TGTGCCAGCAGTTTGAGACAGGGGATCAATCAGCCCCAGCATTTT. It specifies CASSLRQGINQPQHF. The full variable domain, its missing parts supplied by reference TRBV28 and TRBJ1-5, is DVKVTQSSRYLVKRTGEKVFLECVQDMDHENMFWYRQDPGLGLRLIYFSYDVKMKEKGDIPEGYSVSREKKERFSLILESASTNQTSMYLCASSLRQGINQPQHFGDGTRLSIL.

V is TRBV28 and J is TRBJ1-2; perhaps TRBD1 as D (5 bases). The CDR3 extends over 14 amino acids. The germline V gene has CDR1 MDHEN and CDR2 SYDVKM. The ends were cut back, 1 base at V and 5 bases at J, with 11 bases in the middle. Here the CDR3 reads CASSLFGTRYGYTF. For the CDR3, the DNA is TGTGCCAGCAGTTTATTTGGGACCCGATATGGCTACACCTTC.

CDR3 bases: TGTGCCAGCAGCCCGAGGACAGGGGGCTTGAACACCGGGGAGCTGTTTTTT. It translates to CASSPRTGGLNTGELFF. The chain couples TRBV2 to TRBJ2-2, with TRBD1 matching 11 bases. V lost 6 bases to trimming and J lost 1 base; unmatched junction nucleotides: 7. The CDR3 is 17 amino acids. Germline loops: CDR1 SNHLY, CDR2 FYNNEI.

The genes are TRBV30 and TRBJ2-7; no definite D call. Between the trimmed V and J ends, which lost 2 bases and 6 bases, there was a span of 11 bases. In germline, CDR1 is GTSNPN, CDR2 SVGIG (reference sequence). The CDR3 extends over 12 amino acids. The CDR3 bases are TGTGCCTGGAGTAAGTTTGTAGCCGAGCAGTACTTC. It translates to CAWSKFVAEQYF.

This clone was seen a single time. V gene TRBV27 combines with J gene TRBJ2-7, with 12 nucleotides matching TRBD2. Germline trimming cut 3 bases from V and 3 bases from J; bases unmatched to any gene: 3. This CDR3 region has 15 residues. Germline V CDR1 and CDR2: MNHEY, SMNVEV (reference sequence). The CDR3 reads CASSLTSGGFYEQYF. CDR3 coding DNA: TGTGCCAGCAGTTTGACTAGCGGGGGATTCTACGAGCAGTACTTC.

The sample holds one count of this clone. V and J are TRBV5-1 and TRBJ1-6, with D maybe TRBD1 (6 bases). The CDR3 covers 14 residues. The germline CDR1 and CDR2 sequences are SGHRS and YFSETQ. The ends were cut back, 9 bases at V and 4 bases at J, with 14 bases in the middle. In nucleotides, the CDR3 is TGCGCCACCTCGACAGGAGATTATAATTCACCCCTCCACTTT. This gives the protein CATSTGDYNSPLHF.

This chain uses TRBV19 with TRBJ2-1, with no clear D. The CDR3 consists of 15 residues. Looked up from germline, CDR1 is LNHDA and CDR2 is SQIVND (reference sequence). V was clipped by 7 bases and J by 0 bases, with 13 bases between them. Here the CDR3 DNA reads TGTGCCAGTACCCTAAGCCGGCCCTCCTACAATGAGCAGTTCTTC. As protein: CASTLSRPSYNEQFF.

This clone was observed a single time. V is TRBV7-9 and J is TRBJ2-3; 8 nucleotides agree with TRBD2. V was clipped by 4 bases and J by 0 bases; unmatched bases: 3. The CDR3 runs 15 residues. The germline CDR1 and CDR2 sequences are SEHNR and FQNEAQ (reference sequence). The CDR3 nucleotides read TGTGCCAGCAGCTGGACTAGCTTGAGCACAGATACGCAGTATTTT. Protein sequence: CASSWTSLSTDTQYF.

Only one count was recorded for this clone. The V and J genes are TRBV2 and TRBJ2-7; no clear D. V gave up 3 bases and J gave up 0 bases, with 9 bases separating them. The germline V gene has CDR1 SNHLY and CDR2 FYNNEI. This CDR3 region has 14 residues. Here the CDR3 reads CASSDPHNSYEQYF. The CDR3 DNA sequence: TGTGCCAGCAGTGATCCCCACAACTCCTACGAGCAGTACTTC.

This chain links TRBV6-5 with TRBJ1-4; D perhaps matches TRBD1 (6 bases). Trimming shortened V by 6 bases and J by 4 bases, and 6 bases separated the two germline ends. The CDR3 spans 12 residues. In germline, CDR1 is MNHEY, CDR2 SVGAGI. The CDR3, as DNA: TGTGCCAGCAGACAGGGTAATGAAAAACTGTTTTTT. It encodes CASRQGNEKLFF.